The 17 T cell receptor beta chains below were found in one sample sequenced in a study of blood T cell repertoires in COVID-19. Only in-frame clones appear in the TCRdb table, and some are missing; sequencing was by immunoSEQ multiplex PCR. The sample holds around 82,000 clones; around 85% are singletons and the top ten take more than 9.5%. Input material: peripheral blood. The receptor set was obtained from a man between 50 and 59 years old with COVID-19, enrolled during active disease.

This chain connects TRBV12-3 or TRBV12-4 to TRBJ2-5; D is undetermined. The CDR3 has 11 residues. V lost 3 bases to trimming and J lost 4 bases, with 3 bases between them. As DNA, the CDR3 is TGTGCCAGCAGTTTCTCAGAGACCCAGTACTTC. Residues: CASSFSETQYF.

V gene TRBV7-2 combines with J gene TRBJ1-5; D gene uncertain. CDR3 length: 13 residues. V lost 4 bases to trimming and J lost 7 bases, with 11 bases between them. The V gene's germline CDR1 is SGHTA and CDR2 FQGNSA. CDR3 DNA: TGTGCCAGCAGCTCGCGGGTTAACCAGCCCCAGCATTTT. This gives the protein CASSSRVNQPQHF.

The chain joins TRBV9 to TRBJ2-3; 12 bases map to TRBD2. The CDR3 loop spans 16 amino acids. Trimming took 3 bases from V and 4 from J; bases not matched to a gene: 6. CDR1 and CDR2 from the germline V gene are SGDLS and YYNGEE. This CDR3 reads CASSALAGGEADTQYF. CDR3 nucleotides: TGTGCCAGCAGCGCGCTAGCGGGAGGGGAGGCAGATACGCAGTATTTT.

The rearrangement uses TRBV19 and TRBJ2-3; TRBD2 matches 7 bases. The CDR3 has 15 amino acids. Germline CDR1 is LNHDA and CDR2 is SQIVND (reference sequence). V was pared by 5 bases and J by 6 bases, with 11 bases of the junction left unmatched. The DNA for the CDR3 is TGTGCCAGTAGTGTTAGCGGGCCCGGGGAGGATACGCAGTATTTT. As protein: CASSVSGPGEDTQYF.

This clone was recorded only once. The chain couples TRBV19 to TRBJ2-7, with 12 bases that match TRBD1. Unmatched junction bases numbered 7, after V lost 9 bases and J lost 4 bases. Germline V lookup: CDR1 LNHDA, CDR2 SQIVND (reference sequence). The CDR3 has 14 residues. The CDR3, as DNA: TGTGCCAGCGCCCCGGGACAGGGGGCTTACGAGCAGTACTTC. Translating gives CASAPGQGAYEQYF.

V gene TRBV3-1 (or the pseudogene TRBV3-2) combines with J gene TRBJ2-7; 11 positions match TRBD2. With 0 bases clipped from V and 2 bases from J, the junction kept 0 bases outside the gene matches. The CDR3 spans 15 residues. Per germline, CDR1 LGHDT and CDR2 YNNKEL (reference sequence). The CDR3 sequence is CASSQDSGRAYEQYF. Written as DNA, the CDR3 is TGTGCCAGCAGCCAAGATAGCGGGAGGGCCTACGAGCAGTACTTC.

CDR3 in DNA: TGTGCCAGCAGTCCGATGACAGGCGAAGCCTACGAGCAGTACTTC. Protein: CASSPMTGEAYEQYF. This rearrangement joins TRBV6-5 to TRBJ2-7, with D tentatively TRBD1 (6 bases). Trimming shortened V by 5 bases and J by 2 bases, and 16 bases separated the two germline ends. This CDR3 spans 15 amino acids. Germline-derived CDR1 and CDR2 are MNHEY and SVGAGI.

The chain couples TRBV18 to TRBJ2-5; the D gene is possibly TRBD2 (5 bases). The CDR3 contains 13 residues. V lost 2 bases, J lost 5 bases, and 9 bases lay in between. Looked up from germline, CDR1 is KGHSH and CDR2 is LQKENI. For the CDR3, the DNA is TGTGCCAGCTCACCAGGGAGTAGCGAGACCCAGTACTTC. It is translated as CASSPGSSETQYF. Full variable domain (outside the CDR3, taken from reference TRBV18 and TRBJ2-5): NAGVMQNPRHLVRRRGQEARLRCSPMKGHSHVYWYRQLPEEGLKFMVYLQKENIIDESGMPKERFSAEFPKEGPSILRIQQVVRGDSAAYFCASSPGSSETQYFGPGTRLLVL.

The chain is built from TRBV30 and TRBJ2-7, with a tentative D call TRBD2 (5 bases). Germline V gene lookup returns CDR1 GTSNPN and CDR2 SVGIG (reference sequence). The CDR3 runs 13 residues. The V gene lost 3 bases and the J gene lost 3 bases, with 12 bases spanning the gap. The CDR3 DNA is TGTGCCTGGAGACTAGGTGCCAGCTACGAGCAGTACTTC. This gives the protein CAWRLGASYEQYF.

A single count supports this clone. The chain has TRBV10-2 and TRBJ1-2; no definite D call. V was trimmed by 1 base and J by 0 bases, leaving 9 bases between them. Germline CDR1 and CDR2: WSHSY and SAAADI. This CDR3 has 15 amino acids. Written as DNA, the CDR3 is TGCGCCAGCAGTGAGTATGGGGAGTCTAACTATGGCTACACCTTC. It is translated as CASSEYGESNYGYTF.

The chain carries TRBV27 and TRBJ2-7, with 10 bases identical to TRBD1. From germline, CDR1 is MNHEY and CDR2 SMNVEV (reference sequence). This CDR3 is 14 amino acids long. Germline trimming cut 5 bases from V and 4 bases from J; bases unmatched to any gene: 5. The CDR3 nucleotides read TGTGCCAGCAGTGACCGGGACAGGGGTTACGAGCAGTACTTC. It codes for CASSDRDRGYEQYF.

The V gene is TRBV5-1, the J gene TRBJ2-7, with TRBD2 matching 14 bases. V shed 4 bases, J shed 3 bases, and the junction held 3 bases outside the gene matches. CDR1 and CDR2 (germline): SGHRS, YFSETQ. CDR3 length: 15 amino acids. The DNA of the CDR3 is TGCGCCAGCAGCCTGGGACTAGCGGGAGACTACGAGCAGTACTTC. Translated, it gives CASSLGLAGDYEQYF. Full variable domain (rest looked up from reference TRBV5-1 and TRBJ2-7): KAGVTQTPRYLIKTRGQQVTLSCSPISGHRSVSWYQQTPGQGLQFLFEYFSETQRNKGNFPGRFSGRQFSNSRSEMNVSTLELGDSALYLCASSLGLAGDYEQYFGPGTRLTVT.

J is TRBJ1-1 and V is TRBV7-9; 7 bases fit TRBD1. V lost 5 bases and J lost 6; bases outside the gene matches: 9. Germline V gene data show CDR1 as SEHNR and CDR2 as FQNEAQ (reference sequence). CDR3 size: 14 residues. CDR3 coding DNA: TGTGCCAGCAGCCCTTTCAGGGGGTTGGCTGAAGCTTTCTTT. Amino acid sequence: CASSPFRGLAEAFF.

This clone was picked up a small number of times. This chain links TRBV25-1 with TRBJ2-1; the match to TRBD2 covers 11 bases. The germline gives CDR1 MGHDK, CDR2 SYGVNS. With V trimmed by 7 bases and J by 9 bases, 8 bases remained unmatched. There are 14 residues in the CDR3. The DNA for the CDR3 is TGTGCCAGCACCCTAGCGGGAGGTCGAGGTGAGCAGTTCTTC. Translated: CASTLAGGRGEQFF. Full variable domain (outside the CDR3, taken from reference TRBV25-1 and TRBJ2-1): EADIYQTPRYLVIGTGKKITLECSQTMGHDKMYWYQQDPGMELHLIHYSYGVNSTEKGDLSSESTVSRIRTEHFPLTLESARPSHTSQYLCASTLAGGRGEQFFGPGTRLTVL.

The chain carries TRBV27 and TRBJ2-7, with D perhaps matching TRBD1 (6 bases). The CDR3 spans 15 residues. Trimming removed 6 bases from V and 0 bases from J, with 15 bases in between. Germline-derived CDR1 and CDR2 are MNHEY and SMNVEV (reference sequence). This CDR3 reads CASSSDGTTSYEQYF. CDR3 in DNA: TGTGCCAGCAGCTCCGACGGGACAACCTCCTACGAGCAGTACTTC.

The chain has TRBV5-1 and TRBJ1-1, with 9 bases fitting TRBD1. The CDR3 loop spans 15 amino acids. Germline lookup yields CDR1 SGHRS and CDR2 YFSETQ. The J segment lost 4 bases and the V segment lost 0 bases, leaving 4 bases of the junction unmatched. CDR3 bases: TGCGCCAGCAGCTTGGAGGGACAGGGAATCACTGAAGCTTTCTTT. This translates into CASSLEGQGITEAFF.

This clone was detected once. The CDR3 DNA follows: TGTGCCAGTACGGACGGGACAGGGGGCGGGGACTATGGCTACACCTTC. As protein: CASTDGTGGGDYGYTF. The chain uses TRBV19 and TRBJ1-2; 12 bases fit TRBD1. The V gene's germline CDR1 is LNHDA and CDR2 SQIVND (reference sequence). This CDR3 contains 16 residues. After removal of 7 bases from V and 3 bases from J, the junction contained 9 bases not matched to a gene.